This T cell receptor delta chain comes out of a study of Vδ1+ human thymocytes. Overall study results and limits: Highly polyclonal TRG and TRD repertoires with Gaussian CDR3 length distributions appeared in thymus. Unexpected Vdelta2 sequences could cause misinterpretation of bulk repertoire data.

This clone has a handful of counts. Its antigen is unknown. CDR3 length: 20 residues. Trimming removed 4 bases from V and 0 bases from J, with 27 bases in between. CDR1 is TSWWSYY and CDR2 is QGS in the germline V gene. Sequences come from RNA converted to cDNA by reverse transcription. The CDR3 regions were amplified by multiplex PCR from V-gene primers to a constant-region primer. TCRdb re-called clones from the multiplex PCR reads using CATT. The sample records some 27,000 delta-chain clones, more than 6.5% being singletons. Sequencing used Vdelta1+ gamma-delta thymocytes from the thymus. Sample subset: FACS-sorted CD3+ TCRalphabeta- TCRVdelta1+ TCRVdelta2- thymocytes. The sequence was collected from a girl younger than two who had congenital heart surgery. The J gene is TRDJ1, the V gene TRDV1; perhaps TRDD3 as D (6 bases). The DNA of the CDR3 is TGTGCTCTTGGGGTACTTCCGAGCCGGGAGGGGGACACGTACACCGATAAACTCATCTTT. Translation: CALGVLPSREGDTYTDKLIF.